The present T cell receptor (beta chain) was sequenced within a study of cytomegalovirus exposure and HLA in healthy donors. As to this clone: The antigen is unknown.

The PCR used 60 Vbeta and 13 Jbeta primers. The table came from immunoSEQ multiplex PCR; TCRdb's copy has only in-frame clones and leaves some out. The data show some 130,000 clones, 60% to 80% seen once. Study findings and constraints: The authors later found HLA-associated TCR beta chains more clonally expanded than equally common others. Among the sequence variants, a highly shared cluster was likely an artifact of sequencing. It was taken for granted in presence/absence analyses that sequencing depth across donors was roughly uniform.

Source material: PBMCs. The clonotype was recovered from a man aged 50-59 years in good health and CMV-seronegative.

CDR3 in DNA: TGTGCCAGCAGTGTAGGGACGCAGGGGTATGGCTACACCTTC. Protein: CASSVGTQGYGYTF. V and J are TRBV2 and TRBJ1-2; weak D call: TRBD1 (6 bases). V lost 4 bases and J lost 5, with 14 bases in between. The CDR3 has 14 amino acids. The germline gives CDR1 SNHLY, CDR2 FYNNEI.